This TCR beta chain is from a study of T-cell reconstitution after alpha-beta-depleted transplantation in children (dated by TCRdb to the mid-2010s). Describing the broader study: The study quantitatively tracked T-cell immune reconstitution after TCRalphabeta/CD19-depleted allogeneic hematopoietic cell transplantation in children using TCR repertoire profiling.

This specimen's treatment or condition label, per the study, means: allogeneic hematopoietic cell transplantation with graft depleted of TCRalphabeta T cells and CD19 B cells. The transplant recipients were children given TCRalphabeta/CD19-depleted allogeneic hematopoietic cell grafts. Worth noting for this clonotype: This receptor's antigen is unknown. Within one base of it there is no much larger clone, and no base qualities were kept.

The receptor library was made with PCR. Sequencing was performed on an Illumina HiSeq 2500. TCR library preparation used molecular barcoding, with unique molecular identifiers applied to normalize quantification of the TCRbeta repertoire. Starting from the raw public reads, TCRdb applied fastp trimming at Q25, assembled clones with MiXCR and retained in-frame beta chains. Records with the same CDR3 protein are collapsed into one entry carrying the most frequent genes and DNA. This sample comprises almost 600,000 distinct CDR3 sequences, roughly 27% of them detected only once. The ten largest clones take up under 45% of the sample. The germline V gene gives CDR1 as MGHRA and CDR2 as YSYEKL. The CDR3 sequence holds 16 residues, the cysteine and phenylalanine included. The DNA shown is the 48-base CDR3, in frame from base 1. For this chain, trimming is 5 bases at the V end and 0 bases at the J end, and the number of junction bases without a gene match is 6.

On the study overall, not on this receptor specifically: In some patients, the high TCRbeta diversity seen at day 60 was put down to recipient T cells and intrathymic progenitors that had survived conditioning. Over subsequent months, a decline in hyperexpanded clone frequencies was noted, and after one year, T-cell counts and TCRbeta diversity were mostly ascribed to newly produced T cells. About two months after transplant, the apparently early recovery of alphabetaT-cell counts reportedly depended on just several hundred clones that had expanded rapidly and came from non-depleted graft cells.

This clonotype was obtained from a boy under three years old with Wiskott-Aldrich syndrome, due to receive a stem cell transplant. Recombination linked TRBV4-1 to TRBJ2-1, with 8 middle bases fitting TRBD2. Here the sequenced sample was PBMCs, taken before TCRalphabeta/CD19-depleted stem cell transplant. The encoded CDR3 is CASSSKRGSSYNEQFF. The sequence in DNA is TGCGCCAGCAGCTCAAAGCGGGGGAGCTCCTACAATGAGCAGTTCTTC.